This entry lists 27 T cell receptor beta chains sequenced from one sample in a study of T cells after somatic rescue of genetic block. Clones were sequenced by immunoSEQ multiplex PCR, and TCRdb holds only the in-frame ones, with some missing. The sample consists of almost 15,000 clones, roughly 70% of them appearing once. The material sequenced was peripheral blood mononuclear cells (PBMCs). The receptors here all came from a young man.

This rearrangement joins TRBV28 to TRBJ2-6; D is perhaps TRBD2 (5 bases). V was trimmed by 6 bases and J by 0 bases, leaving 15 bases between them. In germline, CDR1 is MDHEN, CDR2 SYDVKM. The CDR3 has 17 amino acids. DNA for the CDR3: TGTGCCAGCAGCTGGCCGGGATTCGGCTCTGGGGCCAACGTCCTGACTTTC. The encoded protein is CASSWPGFGSGANVLTF.

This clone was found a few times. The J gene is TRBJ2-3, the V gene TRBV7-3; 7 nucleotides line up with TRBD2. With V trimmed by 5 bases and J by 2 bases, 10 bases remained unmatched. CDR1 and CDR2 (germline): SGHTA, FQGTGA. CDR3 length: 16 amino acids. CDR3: CASSPLGLSFTDTQYF. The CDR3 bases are TGTGCCAGCAGCCCCCTGGGACTATCTTTCACAGATACGCAGTATTTT.

The DNA for the CDR3 is TGTGCCAGCAGGAGACAGGGGGTCCCTTACGAGCAGTACTTC. Translation gives CASRRQGVPYEQYF. V and J are TRBV27 and TRBJ2-7; 9 positions match TRBD1. This CDR3 region has 14 residues. Losses at the gene ends were 6 bases for V and 4 bases for J; bases not matched to a gene: 7. CDR1 is MNHEY and CDR2 is SMNVEV in the germline V gene (reference sequence).

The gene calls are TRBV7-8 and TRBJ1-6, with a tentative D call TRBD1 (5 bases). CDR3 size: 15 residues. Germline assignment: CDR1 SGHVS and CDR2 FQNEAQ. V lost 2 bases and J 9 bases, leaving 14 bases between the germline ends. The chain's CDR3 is CASSLRQKVGSPLHF. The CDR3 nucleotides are TGTGCCAGCAGCTTAAGACAGAAAGTAGGTTCACCCCTCCACTTT.

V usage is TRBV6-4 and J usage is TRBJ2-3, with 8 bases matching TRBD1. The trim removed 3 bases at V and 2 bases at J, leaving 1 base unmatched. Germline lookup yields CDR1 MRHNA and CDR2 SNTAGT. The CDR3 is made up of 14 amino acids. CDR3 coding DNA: TGTGCCAGCAGTGAGCAGGGGGCCACAGATACGCAGTATTTT. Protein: CASSEQGATDTQYF.

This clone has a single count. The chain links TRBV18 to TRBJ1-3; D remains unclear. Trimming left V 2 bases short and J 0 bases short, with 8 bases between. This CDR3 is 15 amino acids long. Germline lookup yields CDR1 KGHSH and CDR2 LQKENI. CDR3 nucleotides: TGTGCCAGCTCACCAGGTCTCCACTCTGGAAACACCATATATTTT. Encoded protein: CASSPGLHSGNTIYF.

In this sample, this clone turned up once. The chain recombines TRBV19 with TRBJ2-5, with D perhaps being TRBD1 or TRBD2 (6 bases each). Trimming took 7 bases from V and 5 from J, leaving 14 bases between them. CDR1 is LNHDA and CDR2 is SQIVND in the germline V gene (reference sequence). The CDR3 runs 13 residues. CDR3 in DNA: TGTGCCAGTACCGGGGGCTGGACGGAGACCCAGTACTTC. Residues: CASTGGWTETQYF.

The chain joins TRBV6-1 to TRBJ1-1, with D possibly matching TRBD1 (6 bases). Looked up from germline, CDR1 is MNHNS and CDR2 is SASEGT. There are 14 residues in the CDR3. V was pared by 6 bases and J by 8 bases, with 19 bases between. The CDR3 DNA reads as TGTGCCAGCAGACTAGACTGGGGGGCTAGGGAAGCTTTCTTT. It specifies CASRLDWGAREAFF.

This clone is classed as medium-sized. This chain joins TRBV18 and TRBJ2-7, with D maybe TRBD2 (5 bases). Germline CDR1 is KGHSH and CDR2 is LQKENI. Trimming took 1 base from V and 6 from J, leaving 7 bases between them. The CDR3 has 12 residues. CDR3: CASSPRGREQYF. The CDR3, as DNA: TGTGCCAGCTCACCACGAGGGCGCGAGCAGTACTTC.

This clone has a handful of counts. CDR3 in DNA: TGCGCCAGCAGCTCCGGCTTCATACAGGGGGGAAGGAATGGCTACACCTTC. Its protein product is CASSSGFIQGGRNGYTF. The rearrangement uses TRBV5-1 and TRBJ1-2; 8 nucleotides agree with TRBD1. This CDR3 is 17 amino acids long. Germline V gene sequence: CDR1 SGHRS, CDR2 YFSETQ. V shed 3 bases, J shed 6 bases, and the junction held 16 bases outside the gene matches.

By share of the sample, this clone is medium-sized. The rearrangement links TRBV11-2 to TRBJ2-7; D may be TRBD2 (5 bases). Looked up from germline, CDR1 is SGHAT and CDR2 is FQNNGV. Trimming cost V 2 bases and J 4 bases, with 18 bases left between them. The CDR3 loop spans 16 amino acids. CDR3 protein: CASSLPLLVRGYEQYF. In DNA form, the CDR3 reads TGTGCCAGCAGCTTACCCTTACTAGTTCGGGGATACGAGCAGTACTTC.

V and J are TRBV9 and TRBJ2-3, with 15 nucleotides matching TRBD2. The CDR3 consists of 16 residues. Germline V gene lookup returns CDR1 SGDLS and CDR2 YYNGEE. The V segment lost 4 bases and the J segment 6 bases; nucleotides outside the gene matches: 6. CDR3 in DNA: TGTGCCAGCAGCCCTCGGACTAGCGGGGGGGTGGATACGCAGTATTTT. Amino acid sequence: CASSPRTSGGVDTQYF.

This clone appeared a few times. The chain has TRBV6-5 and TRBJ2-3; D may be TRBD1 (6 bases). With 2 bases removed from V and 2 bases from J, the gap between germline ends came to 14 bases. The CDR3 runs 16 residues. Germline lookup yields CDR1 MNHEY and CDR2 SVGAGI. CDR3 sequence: CASSYHATGSTDTQYF. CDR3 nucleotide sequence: TGTGCCAGCAGTTACCACGCGACAGGATCCACAGATACGCAGTATTTT.

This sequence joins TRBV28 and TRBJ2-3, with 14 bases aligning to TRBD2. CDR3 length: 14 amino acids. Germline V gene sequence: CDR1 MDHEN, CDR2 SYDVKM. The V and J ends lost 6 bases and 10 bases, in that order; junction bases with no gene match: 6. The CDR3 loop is CASSRGGLAGAQYF. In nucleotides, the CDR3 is TGTGCCAGCAGCCGGGGGGGACTAGCGGGAGCGCAGTATTTT.

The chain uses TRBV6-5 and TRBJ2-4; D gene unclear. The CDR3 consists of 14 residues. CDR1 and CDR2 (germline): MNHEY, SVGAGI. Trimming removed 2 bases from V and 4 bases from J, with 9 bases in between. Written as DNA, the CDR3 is TGTGCCAGCAGTTACAACGGCAGAAAAAACATTCAGTACTTC. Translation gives CASSYNGRKNIQYF.

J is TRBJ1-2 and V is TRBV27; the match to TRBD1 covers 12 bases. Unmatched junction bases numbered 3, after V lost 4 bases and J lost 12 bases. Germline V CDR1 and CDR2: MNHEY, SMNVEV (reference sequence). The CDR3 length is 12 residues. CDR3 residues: CASSSGQGAHTF. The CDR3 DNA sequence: TGTGCCAGCAGTTCGGGACAGGGGGCGCACACCTTC.

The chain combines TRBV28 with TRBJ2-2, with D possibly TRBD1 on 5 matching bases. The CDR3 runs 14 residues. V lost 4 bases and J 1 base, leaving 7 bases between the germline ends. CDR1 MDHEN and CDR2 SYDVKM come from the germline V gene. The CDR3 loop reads CASSSGQNTGELFF. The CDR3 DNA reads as TGTGCCAGCAGTTCCGGACAGAACACCGGGGAGCTGTTTTTT. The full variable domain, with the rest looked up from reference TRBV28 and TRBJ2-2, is DVKVTQSSRYLVKRTGEKVFLECVQDMDHENMFWYRQDPGLGLRLIYFSYDVKMKEKGDIPEGYSVSREKKERFSLILESASTNQTSMYLCASSSGQNTGELFFGEGSRLTVL.

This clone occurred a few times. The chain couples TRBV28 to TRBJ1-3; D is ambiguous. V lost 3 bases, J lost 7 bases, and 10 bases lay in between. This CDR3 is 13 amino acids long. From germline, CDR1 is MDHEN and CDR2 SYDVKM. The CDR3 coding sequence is TGTGCCAGCAGTTTGGGCGATTTGAACACCATATATTTT. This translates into CASSLGDLNTIYF.

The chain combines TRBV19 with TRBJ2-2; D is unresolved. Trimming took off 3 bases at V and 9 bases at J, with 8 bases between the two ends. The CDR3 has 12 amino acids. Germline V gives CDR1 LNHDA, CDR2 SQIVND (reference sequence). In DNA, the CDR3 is TGTGCCAGTAGTATGAAGCGCAGGGAGCTGTTTTTT. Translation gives CASSMKRRELFF.

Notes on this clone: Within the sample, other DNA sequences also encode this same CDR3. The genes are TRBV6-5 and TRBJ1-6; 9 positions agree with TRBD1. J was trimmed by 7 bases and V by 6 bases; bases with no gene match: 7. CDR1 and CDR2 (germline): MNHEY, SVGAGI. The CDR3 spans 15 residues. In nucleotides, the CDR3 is TGTGCCAGCAGGCCCGGGACAGGGTTGAATTCACCCCTCCACTTT. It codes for CASRPGTGLNSPLHF.

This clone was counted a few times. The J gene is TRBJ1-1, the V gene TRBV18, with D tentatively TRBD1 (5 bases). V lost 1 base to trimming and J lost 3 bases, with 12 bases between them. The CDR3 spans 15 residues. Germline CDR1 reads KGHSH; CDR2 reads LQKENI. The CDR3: CASSPLPGWDTEAFF. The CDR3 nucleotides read TGTGCCAGCTCACCACTTCCAGGGTGGGACACTGAAGCTTTCTTT.

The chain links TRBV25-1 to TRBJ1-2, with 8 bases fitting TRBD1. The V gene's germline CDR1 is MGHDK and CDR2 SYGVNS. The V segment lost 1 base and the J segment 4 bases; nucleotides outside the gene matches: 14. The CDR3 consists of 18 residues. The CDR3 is CASSEWNPDRGGLYGYTF. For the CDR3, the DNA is TGTGCCAGCAGTGAATGGAACCCCGACAGGGGAGGCCTCTATGGCTACACCTTC.

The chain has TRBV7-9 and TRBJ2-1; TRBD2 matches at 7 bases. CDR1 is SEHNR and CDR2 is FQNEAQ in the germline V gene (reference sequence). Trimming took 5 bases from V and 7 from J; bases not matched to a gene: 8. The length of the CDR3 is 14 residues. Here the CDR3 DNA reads TGTGCCAGCAGCCCTGAGTGGGGGGGGAATGAGCAGTTCTTC. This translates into CASSPEWGGNEQFF.

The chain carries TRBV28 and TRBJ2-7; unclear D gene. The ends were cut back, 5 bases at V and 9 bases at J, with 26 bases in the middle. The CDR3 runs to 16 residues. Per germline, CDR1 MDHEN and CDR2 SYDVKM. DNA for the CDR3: TGTGCCAGCAGTCCCCAGAATGTCCGGATGGGCCTAAGGCAGTACTTC. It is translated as CASSPQNVRMGLRQYF.

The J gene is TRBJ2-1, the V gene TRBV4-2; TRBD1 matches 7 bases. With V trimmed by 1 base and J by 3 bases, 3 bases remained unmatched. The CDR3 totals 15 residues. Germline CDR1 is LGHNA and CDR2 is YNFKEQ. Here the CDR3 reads CASSQVGQFYNEQFF. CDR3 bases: TGTGCCAGCAGCCAAGTGGGACAGTTCTACAATGAGCAGTTCTTC.

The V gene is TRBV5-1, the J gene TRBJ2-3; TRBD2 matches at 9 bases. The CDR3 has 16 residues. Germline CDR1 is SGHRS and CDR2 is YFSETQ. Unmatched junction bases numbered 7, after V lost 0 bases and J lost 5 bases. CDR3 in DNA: TGCGCCAGCAGCTTGGGAGCTGCGGGGGGGGTAGATACGCAGTATTTT. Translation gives CASSLGAAGGVDTQYF. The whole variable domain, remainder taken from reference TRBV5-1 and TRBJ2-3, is KAGVTQTPRYLIKTRGQQVTLSCSPISGHRSVSWYQQTPGQGLQFLFEYFSETQRNKGNFPGRFSGRQFSNSRSEMNVSTLELGDSALYLCASSLGAAGGVDTQYFGPGTRLTVL.

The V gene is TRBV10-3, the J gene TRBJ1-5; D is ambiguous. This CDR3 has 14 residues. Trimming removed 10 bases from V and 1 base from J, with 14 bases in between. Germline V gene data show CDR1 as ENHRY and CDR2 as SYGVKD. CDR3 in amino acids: CASRRVESNQPQHF. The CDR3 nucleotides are TGTGCCAGCAGGCGGGTGGAGAGCAATCAGCCCCAGCATTTT.